This T cell receptor beta chain was retrieved from a study of CD8 T cells in Susac syndrome. Healthy donors matched for age and sex were used as controls. It was negative isolation that provided the CD8+ and CD4+ T cells, whereas TEMRA cells were enriched by FACS. Regarding the study as a whole: The study acknowledged a relatively small number of individuals in its TCR sequencing and HLA analysis.

The authors reverse transcribed roughly 0.5 to 1 ug RNA with random hexamers. The amplification used immunoSEQ multiplex PCR on TCR beta CDR3; it spanned 54 Vbeta and 13 Jbeta. TCRdb redid the calling of the immunoSEQ multiplex PCR reads with MiXCR, one entry per CDR3 protein. The sample holds 150,000 to 200,000 distinct CDR3 sequences; approximately 93% are singletons and the top ten take 0.1%. Germline V lookup: CDR1 LNHDA, CDR2 SQIVND (reference sequence). Trimming cost V 0 bases and J 2 bases, with 11 bases left between them. The CDR3 has 15 amino acids. Points on this clonotype: The antigen is undetermined.

This TCR was sampled from a human donor in good health. Sequenced: CD4+ T cells from PBMCs. The chain recombines TRBV19 with TRBJ2-7; D is uncertain. The CDR3 nucleotides read TGTGCCAGTAGTATAGAGAGCAGGCGAACCTACGAGCAGTACTTC. This gives the protein CASSIESRRTYEQYF.